Listed here are 18 T cell receptor beta chains from one sample, sequenced in a study of T cell responses to AZD1222 COVID-19 vaccine. Libraries were prepared by immunoSEQ multiplex PCR; TCRdb keeps only in-frame clonotypes and omits some of them. The sample lists approximately 100,000 clones; roughly nine tenths were seen once. The material sequenced was peripheral blood, taken on day 0 of AZD1222 vaccination. These receptors were obtained from an adult in good health.

V usage is TRBV30 and J usage is TRBJ1-1; tentatively, D is TRBD1 (6 bases). In germline, CDR1 is GTSNPN, CDR2 SVGIG (reference sequence). The CDR3 sequence is 13 residues long. V lost 5 bases to trimming and J lost 0 bases, with 10 bases between them. Here the CDR3 DNA reads TGTGCCTGGGCGCAGGGGATGAACACTGAAGCTTTCTTT. Translation gives CAWAQGMNTEAFF.

CDR3 in amino acids: CASSFVAGSSYNSPLHF. In nucleotides, the CDR3 is TGCGCCAGCAGCTTCGTGGCGGGGAGCTCCTATAATTCACCCCTCCACTTT. The chain uses TRBV5-1 and TRBJ1-6; D ambiguous. V was pared by 2 bases and J by 0 bases, with 12 bases between. Germline CDR1 and CDR2: SGHRS and YFSETQ. The CDR3 runs 17 residues.

The V gene is TRBV6-5, the J gene TRBJ1-1; D is undetermined. Per germline, CDR1 MNHEY and CDR2 SVGAGI. The CDR3 runs to 12 residues. Trimming removed 6 bases from V and 1 base from J, with 6 bases in between. The CDR3 region is CASRSPNTEAFF. CDR3 bases: TGTGCCAGCAGAAGTCCGAACACTGAAGCTTTCTTT.

This clone was detected once. This chain joins TRBV5-1 and TRBJ1-2; perhaps TRBD1 as D (5 bases). This CDR3 is built from 15 residues. Trimming shortened V by 1 base and J by 7 bases, and 17 bases separated the two germline ends. Germline V gene lookup returns CDR1 SGHRS and CDR2 YFSETQ. The CDR3 DNA follows: TGCGCCAGCAGCTTGAGGGGAGGGAGTGAAGGTGGCTACACCTTC. Translated, it gives CASSLRGGSEGGYTF.

The chain uses TRBV3-1 (or the pseudogene TRBV3-2) and TRBJ1-1; D is unresolved. The CDR3 consists of 17 residues. V lost 5 bases and J lost 7, with 26 bases in between. Germline CDR1 reads LGHDT; CDR2 reads YNNKEL (reference sequence). CDR3 amino acids: CASSSLQRTTGRLEAFF. The CDR3 region has the DNA TGTGCCAGCAGCAGCCTCCAGCGAACTACCGGACGGCTTGAAGCTTTCTTT.

The genes are TRBV12-3 or TRBV12-4 and TRBJ1-3; tentatively, D is TRBD1 (5 bases). Between the trimmed V and J ends, which lost 5 bases and 8 bases, there was a span of 10 bases. The CDR3 is 12 amino acids. CDR3 residues: CASSPETDTIYF. DNA of the CDR3: TGTGCCAGCAGTCCAGAGACAGACACCATATATTTT.

The CDR3 coding sequence is TGTGCCAGCAGCTTTGCCGGAGTATCTGAAGCTTTCTTT. This encodes CASSFAGVSEAFF. The chain recombines TRBV7-8 with TRBJ1-1; D remains unclear. Germline values: CDR1 SGHVS, CDR2 FQNEAQ. The CDR3 runs to 13 residues. Trimming shortened V by 3 bases and J by 6 bases, and 11 bases separated the two germline ends. Looking up the rest from reference TRBV7-8 and TRBJ1-1 gives the full variable domain: GAGVSQSPRYKVAKRGQDVALRCDPISGHVSLFWYQQALGQGPEFLTYFQNEAQLDKSGLPSDRFFAERPEGSVSTLKIQRTQQEDSAVYLCASSFAGVSEAFFGQGTRLTVV.

The count of this clone is one. The chain joins TRBV11-2 to TRBJ2-7; D remains ambiguous. Trimming stripped 1 base from V and 0 bases from J, with 10 bases between. Germline V gene lookup returns CDR1 SGHAT and CDR2 FQNNGV. The CDR3 consists of 15 residues. CDR3 bases: TGTGCCAGCAGCTTAGGTAGTGGCAGCTCCTACGAGCAGTACTTC. Protein: CASSLGSGSSYEQYF. Full variable domain (rest looked up from reference TRBV11-2 and TRBJ2-7): EAGVAQSPRYKIIEKRQSVAFWCNPISGHATLYWYQQILGQGPKLLIQFQNNGVVDDSQLPKDRFSAERLKGVDSTLKIQPAKLEDSAVYLCASSLGSGSSYEQYFGPGTRLTVT.

The chain links TRBV4-1 to TRBJ1-1; the D is unclear. Trimming pared 4 bases from V and 5 bases from J, leaving 17 bases between. In germline, CDR1 is MGHRA, CDR2 YSYEKL. This CDR3 has 15 amino acids. DNA for the CDR3: TGCGCCAGCAGCCGAGGGAGCGTAAGGCCAACTGAAGCTTTCTTT. As protein: CASSRGSVRPTEAFF.

The rearrangement uses TRBV11-1 and TRBJ2-4; either TRBD1 or TRBD2 may supply D (5 bases each). The CDR3 has 13 amino acids. Trimming removed 5 bases at V and 8 bases at J, with 13 bases between. Germline loops: CDR1 SGHAT, CDR2 FQDESV (reference sequence). CDR3 in DNA: TGTGCCAGCAGCCCCCAGGGTAGCGACATTCAGTACTTC. The encoded protein is CASSPQGSDIQYF.

V usage is TRBV6-5 and J usage is TRBJ1-2; unclear D gene. Deletions cut 5 bases from V and 7 bases from J, with 14 bases between. Germline V lookup: CDR1 MNHEY, CDR2 SVGAGI. The CDR3 is 13 amino acids. The CDR3 coding sequence is TGTGCCAGCAGTACTAATGCGGGGTCTGGCTACACCTTC. Translation gives CASSTNAGSGYTF.

This rearrangement joins TRBV28 to TRBJ2-7; D remains unclear. This CDR3 contains 15 residues. Germline V gene sequence: CDR1 MDHEN, CDR2 SYDVKM. The ends were cut back, 4 bases at V and 1 base at J, with 14 bases in the middle. CDR3 loop: CASSSIWVPSYEQYF. CDR3 sequence (DNA): TGTGCCAGCAGTTCCATCTGGGTCCCTTCCTACGAGCAGTACTTC.

This chain joins TRBV4-2 and TRBJ2-3, with D unclear. The CDR3 consists of 13 residues. CDR1 is LGHNA, CDR2 YNFKEQ, per germline. V was cut by 2 bases and J by 3 bases, with 6 bases left in between. DNA for the CDR3: TGTGCCAGCAGCCAACTCAGGACAGATACGCAGTATTTT. As protein: CASSQLRTDTQYF.

The chain employs TRBV19 and TRBJ1-1; possible D gene TRBD1, 6 bases. The CDR3 consists of 12 residues. Trimming pared 5 bases from V and 4 bases from J, leaving 8 bases between. The germline gives CDR1 LNHDA, CDR2 SQIVND (reference sequence). CDR3 region: CASSEGGTEAFF. In DNA form, the CDR3 reads TGTGCCAGTAGTGAGGGGGGCACTGAAGCTTTCTTT.

J is TRBJ1-1 and V is TRBV29-1; 9 bases are a match to TRBD1. Trimming took 7 bases from V and 3 from J; bases not matched to a gene: 6. The CDR3 sequence is 13 residues long. Germline V gene data show CDR1 as SQVTM and CDR2 as ANQGSEA. CDR3 sequence (DNA): TGCAGCGGCGGGACAGGGCGGCACACTGAAGCTTTCTTT. Its protein product is CSGGTGRHTEAFF.

The rearrangement links TRBV5-4 to TRBJ2-5, with 7 bases identical to TRBD1. From germline, CDR1 is SGHNT and CDR2 YYREEE (reference sequence). Trimming at V came to 1 base and at J to 5 bases, leaving 8 bases not matched to a gene. The CDR3 runs 15 residues. The CDR3 sequence: CASSLLQGPGETQYF. In DNA, the CDR3 is TGTGCCAGCAGCTTGTTACAGGGGCCCGGTGAGACCCAGTACTTC.

The rearrangement uses TRBV19 and TRBJ2-3, with 9 bases aligning to TRBD2. There are 17 residues in the CDR3. Germline trimming cut 5 bases from V and 2 bases from J; bases unmatched to any gene: 11. Germline lookup yields CDR1 LNHDA and CDR2 SQIVND (reference sequence). CDR3 loop: CASSRSFVAGATDTQYF. In DNA, the CDR3 is TGTGCCAGTAGTCGCTCCTTCGTAGCGGGGGCCACAGATACGCAGTATTTT.

This sequence joins TRBV6-5 and TRBJ2-3; TRBD1 matches at 8 bases. J lost 0 bases, V lost 6 bases, and 5 bases had no gene match. This CDR3 spans 15 amino acids. Germline V gene lookup returns CDR1 MNHEY and CDR2 SVGAGI. The CDR3 sequence is CASRLTGASTDTQYF. The CDR3 DNA sequence: TGTGCCAGCAGACTGACAGGGGCAAGCACAGATACGCAGTATTTT.